These T cell receptor beta chains were read from a single sample in a study of cytomegalovirus exposure and HLA in healthy donors. Generated by immunoSEQ multiplex PCR, the TCRdb table keeps only in-frame clones and is missing some. This listing includes under 200,000 clones. The sequenced sample consisted of PBMCs. These receptors came from a man aged 30 to 39 in good health and CMV-seronegative. Each CDR3 is given with its conserved first and last residue. The D gene is left open where the match is weak.

D	V	J	CDR3	DNA
TRBD1	TRBV7-2	TRBJ2-1	CASSADRAAEQFF	TGTGCCAGCAGCGCCGACAGGGCGGCTGAGCAGTTCTTC
TRBD1	TRBV6-5	TRBJ2-5	CASSYPGQGKETQYF	TGTGCCAGCAGTTACCCGGGACAGGGGAAAGAGACCCAGTACTTC
TRBD2	TRBV5-1	TRBJ2-3	CASNKDTSGVDTQYF	TGCGCCAGCAACAAGGATACTAGCGGGGTGGATACGCAGTATTTT
NA	TRBV18	TRBJ2-2	CASSERQVTGELFF	TGTGCCAGCTCAGAGCGACAGGTCACCGGGGAGCTGTTTTTT
TRBD2	TRBV5-1	TRBJ2-2	CASSAGLAGNTGELFF	TGCGCCAGCAGCGCCGGACTAGCGGGAAACACCGGGGAGCTGTTTTTT
TRBD2	TRBV4-2	TRBJ2-3	CASSQDREGGRNTDTQYF	TGTGCCAGCAGCCAAGATCGGGAGGGGGGGCGGAACACAGATACGCAGTATTTT
TRBD1	TRBV27	TRBJ2-5	CASSSGGETQYF	TGTGCCAGCAGTTCAGGGGGAGAGACCCAGTACTTC
NA	TRBV7-6	TRBJ1-6	CASSPVAGGAAYNSPLHF	TGTGCCAGCAGCCCCGTCGCCGGGGGGGCTGCCTATAATTCACCCCTCCACTTT
TRBD1	TRBV25-1	TRBJ2-5	CASSEYRQGAGEQYF	TGTGCCAGCAGTGAATATCGACAGGGGGCTGGAGAGCAGTACTTC
TRBD1	TRBV19	TRBJ2-1	CASSRGGTGGYNEQFF	TGTGCCAGTAGTCGCGGAGGGACAGGGGGGTACAATGAGCAGTTCTTC
NA	TRBV9	TRBJ1-3	CASSPRGDSGNTIYF	TGTGCCAGCAGCCCCAGAGGTGACTCTGGAAACACCATATATTTT
TRBD2	TRBV5-6	TRBJ2-1	CASSLLREGPHNEQFF	TGTGCCAGCAGCTTGCTGCGGGAGGGCCCCCACAATGAGCAGTTCTTC
NA	TRBV7-2	TRBJ1-2	CASSLGFSGYGYTF	TGTGCCAGCAGCTTAGGCTTTTCGGGGTATGGCTACACCTTC
NA	TRBV11-2	TRBJ1-1	CASSLAGRDTEAFF	TGTGCCAGCAGCTTAGCGGGCAGGGACACTGAAGCTTTCTTT
NA	TRBV9	TRBJ2-5	CASSPFALEPPETQYF	TGTGCCAGCAGCCCCTTTGCACTAGAGCCACCAGAGACCCAGTACTTC
TRBD1	TRBV11-2	TRBJ2-7	CASSSDRVYEQYF	TGTGCCAGCAGCTCTGACAGGGTCTACGAGCAGTACTTC
NA	TRBV5-5	TRBJ1-5	CASSLTFSNQPQHF	TGTGCCAGCAGCTTGACATTTAGCAATCAGCCCCAGCATTTT
TRBD1	TRBV12-5	TRBJ1-5	CASGAGQPNQPQHF	TGTGCTAGTGGCGCGGGACAGCCCAATCAGCCCCAGCATTTT
NA	TRBV7-9	TRBJ1-1	CASSLGENTEAFF	TGTGCCAGCAGCTTAGGAGAGAACACTGAAGCTTTCTTT
TRBD2	TRBV5-1	TRBJ2-1	CASSLLSGRARSYNEQFF	TGCGCCAGCAGCTTGCTCAGCGGGAGGGCTAGGTCCTACAATGAGCAGTTCTTC
TRBD2	TRBV11-2	TRBJ2-7	CASSSLAGVGYEQYF	TGTGCCAGCAGCTCCCTAGCGGGAGTGGGATACGAGCAGTACTTC
NA	TRBV7-2	TRBJ1-2	CASSLAAGLGYGYTF	TGTGCCAGCAGCTTAGCGGCAGGGCTTGGCTATGGCTACACCTTC
NA	TRBV7-8	TRBJ1-5	CASSLQGEGVKGQPQHF	TGTGCCAGCAGCCTCCAGGGTGAGGGGGTAAAGGGTCAGCCCCAGCATTTT
TRBD1	TRBV5-1	TRBJ2-5	CASSIDPGQGVETQYF	TGCGCCAGCAGCATAGACCCGGGACAGGGGGTAGAGACCCAGTACTTC
TRBD1	TRBV30	TRBJ1-2	CAWNRDRPYGYTF	TGTGCCTGGAACCGGGACAGGCCGTATGGCTACACCTTC
NA	TRBV6-5	TRBJ1-1	CASSYGRRVGTEAFF	TGTGCCAGCAGTTACGGTCGCAGGGTGGGAACTGAAGCTTTCTTT
NA	TRBV29-1	TRBJ2-7	CSVAGTLYEQYF	TGCAGCGTGGCGGGAACCCTCTACGAGCAGTACTTC
TRBD2	TRBV5-8	TRBJ2-5	CASSPGVAGRPETQYF	TGTGCCAGCAGCCCCGGAGTAGCGGGGCGCCCAGAGACCCAGTACTTC
TRBD1	TRBV27	TRBJ2-7	CASSPQTGKVRNEQYF	TGTGCCAGCAGCCCCCAGACAGGGAAGGTGAGGAACGAGCAGTACTTC